These 11 T cell receptor beta chains came from one sample sequenced in a study of blood T cell repertoires in COVID-19. Here immunoSEQ multiplex PCR was the method, and the copy in TCRdb shows in-frame clones only, minus some. The table has about 250,000 clones, approximately 85% seen once. Sequencing was done on a sample of PBMCs or T cells enriched from blood (not recorded which). These receptors originate from a woman in her forties or fifties with acute COVID-19.

The chain employs TRBV27 and TRBJ2-1, with 13 positions matching TRBD2. Trimming cost V 2 bases and J 10 bases; bases outside gene matches: 11. Germline CDR1 reads MNHEY; CDR2 reads SMNVEV (reference sequence). The CDR3 sequence is 17 residues long. The CDR3 loop is CASSLSGTSGVGGEQFF. CDR3 DNA: TGTGCCAGCAGTTTAAGCGGGACTAGCGGGGTGGGAGGGGAGCAGTTCTTC.

The gene calls are TRBV5-4 and TRBJ2-1; 8 nucleotides match TRBD2. The ends lost 0 bases at V and 7 bases at J; junction bases unmatched: 9. This CDR3 contains 16 residues. Germline CDR1 and CDR2: SGHNT and YYREEE (reference sequence). CDR3 bases: TGTGCCAGCAGCTTGGGGAGCGGGGGAGGAGCTAATGAGCAGTTCTTC. Amino acids: CASSLGSGGGANEQFF.

This clone was picked up a small number of times. The CDR3 sequence: CASSPSTGELFF. The CDR3 DNA reads as TGTGCCAGCAGTCCTTCGACCGGGGAGCTGTTTTTT. J is TRBJ2-2 and V is TRBV2; no definite D call. Trimming took 5 bases from V and 5 from J, leaving 6 bases between them. CDR3 length: 12 amino acids. Germline-derived CDR1 and CDR2 are SNHLY and FYNNEI.

The V and J genes are TRBV10-3 and TRBJ1-2, with TRBD1 matching 9 bases. Germline CDR1 ENHRY, CDR2 SYGVKD. CDR3 size: 14 residues. Trimming took 2 bases from V and 7 from J; bases not matched to a gene: 5. The CDR3 DNA follows: TGTGCCATCAGTGAGGGGGGACAGGGTCCTGGCTACACCTTC. Translated: CAISEGGQGPGYTF.

This chain connects TRBV11-2 to TRBJ1-2, with 7 bases lining up with TRBD1. Trimming removed 5 bases from V and 4 bases from J; junction bases left unmatched: 4. CDR1 is SGHAT, CDR2 FQNNGV, per germline. The CDR3 extends over 13 amino acids. For the CDR3, the DNA is TGTGCCAGCAGCCACCCAGGGGGCTATGGCTACACCTTC. Amino acid sequence: CASSHPGGYGYTF.

CDR3 sequence reads: CASSPGIDNQPQHF. The CDR3 DNA reads as TGTGCCAGCAGCCCCGGGATCGACAATCAGCCCCAGCATTTT. J is TRBJ1-5 and V is TRBV7-9; D uncertain. Germline assignment: CDR1 SEHNR and CDR2 FQNEAQ (reference sequence). Between the trimmed V and J ends, which lost 5 bases and 3 bases, there was a span of 11 bases. There are 14 residues in the CDR3.

The genes are TRBV30 and TRBJ1-2; D not certain. The CDR3 spans 16 residues. The germline V gene has CDR1 GTSNPN and CDR2 SVGIG (reference sequence). V was clipped by 0 bases and J by 0 bases, with 14 bases between them. DNA for the CDR3: TGTGCCTGGAGTGTATTCGGCAGGCTAACTAACTATGGCTACACCTTC. Encoded protein: CAWSVFGRLTNYGYTF.

The chain links TRBV30 to TRBJ1-2; 8 positions match TRBD1. The CDR3 runs to 17 residues. Looked up from germline, CDR1 is GTSNPN and CDR2 is SVGIG (reference sequence). Trimming removed 1 base from V and 2 bases from J; junction bases left unmatched: 12. CDR3: CAWSELRGRITNYGYTF. The CDR3 DNA reads as TGTGCCTGGAGTGAACTCAGGGGGCGGATAACAAACTATGGCTACACCTTC.

V and J are TRBV5-1 and TRBJ2-1; perhaps TRBD2 as D (5 bases). V lost 1 base to trimming and J lost 8 bases, with 13 bases between them. The CDR3 runs 14 residues. CDR1 is SGHRS and CDR2 is YFSETQ in the germline V gene. CDR3 DNA: TGCGCCAGCAGCTTGCCTAGCACCGTGCATGAGCAGTTCTTC. Its translation is CASSLPSTVHEQFF.

The gene calls are TRBV6-1 and TRBJ1-1; possibly TRBD1 for D (5 bases). The CDR3 is made up of 14 amino acids. The ends were cut back, 7 bases at V and 5 bases at J, with 17 bases in the middle. Germline lookup yields CDR1 MNHNS and CDR2 SASEGT. The CDR3 coding sequence is TGTGCCAGCAATCCCTCCAGGCAGGGAACTGAAGCTTTCTTT. It yields the protein CASNPSRQGTEAFF.

This chain joins TRBV7-8 and TRBJ1-4; TRBD1 matches 7 bases. The length of the CDR3 is 15 residues. From germline, CDR1 is SGHVS and CDR2 FQNEAQ. Losses at the gene ends were 0 bases for V and 8 bases for J; bases not matched to a gene: 6. The CDR3 DNA sequence: TGTGCCAGCAGCTTAGCCGGGACAGTATGGGAAAAACTGTTTTTT. Its translation: CASSLAGTVWEKLFF. Based on the CDR3 plus reference TRBV7-8 and TRBJ1-4, the full variable domain is GAGVSQSPRYKVAKRGQDVALRCDPISGHVSLFWYQQALGQGPEFLTYFQNEAQLDKSGLPSDRFFAERPEGSVSTLKIQRTQQEDSAVYLCASSLAGTVWEKLFFGSGTQLSVL.